The 25 T cell receptor beta chains listed next were all sequenced from one sample in a study of T cell responses to AZD1222 COVID-19 vaccine. The assay was immunoSEQ multiplex PCR, and TCRdb's table has in-frame clones only and misses some. The sample consists of 45,000 or so clones, 75% to 85% of them appearing once. The sequencing used peripheral blood, collected on day 0 of AZD1222 vaccination. The receptor set was obtained from an adult in good health.

In regard to this clone: The junction differs from germline at one of its ends, possibly a read error. The chain links TRBV7-7 to TRBJ2-5, with unresolved D. Germline values: CDR1 SSHAT, CDR2 FNYEAQ (reference sequence). The CDR3 has 13 residues. Here the CDR3 DNA reads TGTGCTAGCAGCTTAGGGCAGCAAGAGACCCAGTACTTC. This sequence encodes CASSLGQQETQYF.

The chain has TRBV6-5 and TRBJ2-2; D remains ambiguous. Per germline, CDR1 MNHEY and CDR2 SVGAGI. This CDR3 comprises 15 residues. Trimming removed 2 bases from V and 3 bases from J, with 10 bases in between. The CDR3 DNA is TGTGCCAGCAGTTACGGTTCGGCAGACACCGGGGAGCTGTTTTTT. Encoded protein: CASSYGSADTGELFF.

The chain has TRBV28 and TRBJ1-6; 7 bases align to TRBD1. Trimming at V came to 4 bases and at J to 9 bases, leaving 6 bases not matched to a gene. This CDR3 is built from 14 residues. From germline, CDR1 is MDHEN and CDR2 SYDVKM. CDR3 in DNA: TGTGCCAGCAGTTCCGGGACAGTATCTTCACCCCTCCACTTT. Its translation is CASSSGTVSSPLHF.

The chain is built from TRBV12-3 or TRBV12-4 and TRBJ2-3; D is uncertain. The CDR3 sequence is 11 residues long. Trimming cost V 5 bases and J 4 bases, with 4 bases left between them. The CDR3: CASSTADTQYF. CDR3 nucleotides: TGTGCCAGCAGTACCGCAGATACGCAGTATTTT.

V gene TRBV29-1 combines with J gene TRBJ2-3; D possibly corresponds to TRBD2 (5 bases). The CDR3 is 15 amino acids. Trimming took 5 bases from V and 1 from J, leaving 16 bases between them. From germline, CDR1 is SQVTM and CDR2 ANQGSEA. CDR3 sequence reads: CSVPTLASGTDTQYF. As DNA, the CDR3 is TGCAGCGTTCCCACCCTAGCTTCGGGCACAGATACGCAGTATTTT.

J is TRBJ2-2 and V is TRBV9; 11 positions match TRBD2. V dropped 2 bases and J dropped 4; count of bases not matched to a gene: 1. Germline CDR1 and CDR2: SGDLS and YYNGEE. The CDR3 contains 15 residues. The CDR3 loop reads CASSVSGGATGELFF. In nucleotides, the CDR3 is TGTGCCAGCAGCGTTAGCGGGGGGGCCACCGGGGAGCTGTTTTTT. Full variable domain (rest looked up from reference TRBV9 and TRBJ2-2): DSGVTQTPKHLITATGQRVTLRCSPRSGDLSVYWYQQSLDQGLQFLIQYYNGEERAKGNILERFSAQQFPDLHSELNLSSLELGDSALYFCASSVSGGATGELFFGEGSRLTVL.

This clone was seen once. This chain joins TRBV4-3 and TRBJ2-2, with D possibly being TRBD1 or TRBD2 (6 bases each). The germline CDR1 and CDR2 sequences are LGHNA and YSLEER. The CDR3 covers 14 residues. V lost 6 bases, J lost 4 bases, and 12 bases lay in between. For the CDR3, the DNA is TGCGCCAGCAGGCCAAGGGGGGCCACCGGGGAGCTGTTTTTT. This codes for CASRPRGATGELFF.

The chain is built from TRBV6-5 and TRBJ1-4; 9 nucleotides line up with TRBD1. Trimming removed 2 bases from V and 13 bases from J; junction bases left unmatched: 8. The CDR3 has 14 residues. Germline V gives CDR1 MNHEY, CDR2 SVGAGI. DNA of the CDR3: TGTGCCAGCAGTTACGGACAGGGGAAGGGAGGACTGTTTTTT. This sequence encodes CASSYGQGKGGLFF.

This chain uses TRBV18 with TRBJ1-5, with unresolved D. Germline CDR1 is KGHSH and CDR2 is LQKENI. V gave up 2 bases and J gave up 2 bases, with 10 bases separating them. This CDR3 is 15 amino acids long. The DNA for the CDR3 is TGTGCCAGCTCACCAACAAGCTCCGGCAATCAGCCCCAGCATTTT. Its protein is CASSPTSSGNQPQHF.

The gene calls are TRBV7-2 and TRBJ2-5; no definite D call. V was shortened by 3 bases and J by 4 bases, with 6 bases between the two germline ends. Per the germline V gene, CDR1 is SGHTA and CDR2 is FQGNSA. The CDR3 contains 12 residues. CDR3 in DNA: TGTGCCAGCAGCTTTAGTCGAGAGACCCAGTACTTC. This sequence encodes CASSFSRETQYF.

V usage is TRBV7-9 and J usage is TRBJ2-2; 7 bases fit TRBD1. The V gene's germline CDR1 is SEHNR and CDR2 FQNEAQ (reference sequence). This CDR3 is 16 amino acids long. J lost 0 bases, V lost 6 bases, and 7 bases had no gene match. As DNA, the CDR3 is TGTGCCAGCAGGTCCTCCGGGACAGCGAACACCGGGGAGCTGTTTTTT. Translated: CASRSSGTANTGELFF. Full variable domain (missing parts from reference TRBV7-9 and TRBJ2-2): DTGVSQNPRHKITKRGQNVTFRCDPISEHNRLYWYRQTLGQGPEFLTYFQNEAQLEKSRLLSDRFSAERPKGSFSTLEIQRTEQGDSAMYLCASRSSGTANTGELFFGEGSRLTVL.

The chain links TRBV25-1 to TRBJ1-2, with no clear D. CDR1 is MGHDK and CDR2 is SYGVNS in the germline V gene. There are 13 residues in the CDR3. V lost 1 base to trimming and J lost 2 bases, with 5 bases between them. The CDR3 region is CASSEWENYGYTF. The CDR3 DNA is TGTGCCAGCAGTGAATGGGAAAACTATGGCTACACCTTC.

The V call is TRBV7-2, the J call TRBJ2-2, with a possible D match to TRBD2 (5 bases). Germline loops: CDR1 SGHTA, CDR2 FQGNSA. This CDR3 spans 13 amino acids. Trimming stripped 4 bases from V and 6 bases from J, with 9 bases between. This CDR3 reads CASSSYSAGELFF. The CDR3 region has the DNA TGTGCCAGCAGCTCTTATAGCGCCGGGGAGCTGTTTTTT.

The J gene is TRBJ1-3, the V gene TRBV5-4; TRBD1 is a possible D gene (5 bases). V was cut by 1 base and J by 1 base, with 9 bases left in between. This CDR3 comprises 15 residues. CDR1 is SGHNT and CDR2 is YYREEE in the germline V gene (reference sequence). CDR3 sequence: CASSLQGSSGNTIYF. Here the CDR3 DNA reads TGTGCCAGCAGCTTGCAGGGCTCGTCTGGAAACACCATATATTTT.

The genes are TRBV30 and TRBJ1-2; D gene ambiguous. Between the trimmed V and J ends, which lost 0 bases and 1 base, there was a span of 6 bases. The CDR3 extends over 13 amino acids. Germline CDR1 reads GTSNPN; CDR2 reads SVGIG (reference sequence). CDR3 coding DNA: TGTGCCTGGAGTGTAAGCAATAACTATGGCTACACCTTC. Encoded protein: CAWSVSNNYGYTF.

The gene calls are TRBV5-1 and TRBJ2-7; 9 bases are shared with TRBD2. This CDR3 contains 14 residues. Germline trimming cut 6 bases from V and 2 bases from J; bases unmatched to any gene: 6. Germline V gene lookup returns CDR1 SGHRS and CDR2 YFSETQ. CDR3 sequence reads: CASKLTSGAYEQYF. CDR3 coding DNA: TGCGCCAGCAAACTGACTAGCGGAGCCTACGAGCAGTACTTC.

The V and J genes are TRBV6-6 and TRBJ1-5; D call uncertain. V gave up 6 bases and J gave up 7 bases, with 10 bases separating them. Germline V gene lookup returns CDR1 MNHNY and CDR2 SVGAGI (reference sequence). This CDR3 is built from 12 residues. In nucleotides, the CDR3 is TGTGCCAGCAGGCCCGGCGAGCAGCCCCAGCATTTT. Its protein product is CASRPGEQPQHF.

This rearrangement joins TRBV9 to TRBJ2-1, with TRBD2 identical over 10 bases. V was pared by 1 base and J by 0 bases, with 13 bases of the junction left unmatched. The CDR3 runs to 20 residues. In germline, CDR1 is SGDLS, CDR2 YYNGEE. In nucleotides, the CDR3 is TGTGCCAGCAGCGTACTCCCCCTCCAGCGGGGGGGCAGCTCCTACAATGAGCAGTTCTTC. Translating it yields CASSVLPLQRGGSSYNEQFF.

The rearrangement links TRBV6-2 or TRBV6-3 to TRBJ1-5, with no clear D. The V gene's germline CDR1 is MNHEY and CDR2 SVGEGT. The V gene lost 0 bases and the J gene lost 1 base, with 13 bases spanning the gap. The CDR3 covers 17 residues. CDR3 residues: CASSYSMAAESNQPQHF. The DNA for the CDR3 is TGTGCCAGCAGTTACTCGATGGCAGCCGAAAGCAATCAGCCCCAGCATTTT.

The genes are TRBV12-3 or TRBV12-4 and TRBJ2-5; a possible D gene is TRBD1 (5 bases). The CDR3 sequence is 13 residues long. V was shortened by 6 bases and J by 2 bases, with 10 bases between the two germline ends. The CDR3 DNA reads as TGTGCCAGCAGCAGGGCCTCTCAAGAGACCCAGTACTTC. Translation gives CASSRASQETQYF.

V is TRBV10-3 and J is TRBJ1-2; D possibly corresponds to TRBD1 (6 bases). This CDR3 is 14 amino acids long. CDR1 and CDR2 (germline): ENHRY, SYGVKD. Trimming removed 4 bases at V and 1 base at J, with 10 bases between. CDR3 sequence reads: CAISAVQGNYGYTF. The CDR3 DNA is TGTGCCATCAGTGCGGTACAGGGTAACTATGGCTACACCTTC.

This clone was seen only a few times. This chain uses TRBV7-9 with TRBJ1-1; D gene ambiguous. V shed 2 bases and J shed 5 bases, with 6 bases lying between them. The CDR3 extends over 12 amino acids. The germline V gene encodes CDR1 SEHNR and CDR2 FQNEAQ (reference sequence). CDR3 nucleotides: TGTGCCAGCAGCTTATTGGGGACTGAAGCTTTCTTT. This sequence encodes CASSLLGTEAFF.

The chain couples TRBV11-2 to TRBJ2-2; TRBD1 is a possible D gene (6 bases). Looked up from germline, CDR1 is SGHAT and CDR2 is FQNNGV. V lost 5 bases and J 2 bases, leaving 12 bases between the germline ends. The CDR3 spans 15 residues. The CDR3 is CASSLQGSNTGELFF. The CDR3 bases are TGTGCCAGCAGCCTGCAGGGGTCTAACACCGGGGAGCTGTTTTTT. The whole variable domain, remainder taken from reference TRBV11-2 and TRBJ2-2, is EAGVAQSPRYKIIEKRQSVAFWCNPISGHATLYWYQQILGQGPKLLIQFQNNGVVDDSQLPKDRFSAERLKGVDSTLKIQPAKLEDSAVYLCASSLQGSNTGELFFGEGSRLTVL.

The chain links TRBV7-9 to TRBJ1-6; perhaps TRBD1 as D (6 bases). This CDR3 comprises 16 residues. Germline V gene data show CDR1 as SEHNR and CDR2 as FQNEAQ (reference sequence). V was shortened by 5 bases and J by 0 bases, with 11 bases between the two germline ends. In DNA, the CDR3 is TGTGCCAGCAGCACCGGACAGAGCTCCTATAATTCACCCCTCCACTTT. The encoded protein is CASSTGQSSYNSPLHF.

This sequence joins TRBV18 and TRBJ1-2; D is uncertain. Germline CDR1 KGHSH, CDR2 LQKENI. V lost 8 bases to trimming and J lost 3 bases, with 19 bases between them. The CDR3 runs to 15 residues. Here the CDR3 reads CASHHVQLKDYGYTF. The CDR3 nucleotides read TGTGCCAGCCACCACGTTCAGCTAAAGGACTATGGCTACACCTTC.